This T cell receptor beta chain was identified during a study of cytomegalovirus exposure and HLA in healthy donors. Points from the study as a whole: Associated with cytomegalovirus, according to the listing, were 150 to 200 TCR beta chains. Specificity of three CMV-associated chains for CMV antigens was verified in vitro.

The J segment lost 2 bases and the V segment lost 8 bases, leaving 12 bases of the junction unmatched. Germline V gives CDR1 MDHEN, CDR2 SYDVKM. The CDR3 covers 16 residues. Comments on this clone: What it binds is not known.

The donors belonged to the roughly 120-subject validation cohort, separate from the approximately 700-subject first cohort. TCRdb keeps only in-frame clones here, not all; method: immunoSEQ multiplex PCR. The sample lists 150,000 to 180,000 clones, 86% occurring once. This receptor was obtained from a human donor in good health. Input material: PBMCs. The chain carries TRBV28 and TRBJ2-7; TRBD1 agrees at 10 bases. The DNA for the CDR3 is TGTGCCAGCGGGGAGGCGGGACAGGGGTATACCTACGAGCAGTACTTC. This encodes CASGEAGQGYTYEQYF.